This TCR beta chain was captured in a study of T cell repertoires in cytomegalovirus infection. Overall study: HLA-B-restricted CMV epitopes that are well studied, plus recently identified HLA-C-restricted ones, were used by the study. Evidence of both CMV infection and a matching HLA type came from public TCR beta signatures.

Regarding this clonotype: Its antigen remains unknown.

Germline loops: CDR1 SEHNR, CDR2 FQNEAQ (reference sequence). Between the trimmed V and J ends, which lost 2 bases and 4 bases, there was a span of 15 bases. CDR3 length equals 15 residues. Regarding the study as a whole: Predominance within the ex vivo response was attributable to HLA-C-restricted CMV-specific TCR beta clonotypes.

TCRdb re-derived calls from the reads in MiXCR, one entry per CDR3 protein. The data hold a few hundred thousand distinct CDR3 sequences, with 25% to 35% observed a single time. The V and J genes are TRBV7-9 and TRBJ2-7; D is uncertain. The receptor was isolated from a human donor in good health (CMV status not recorded). Some clones in this sample may be carry-over from other donors' samples. Sequencing was performed on cultured PBMCs, taken from culture after CMV antigen stimulation. The chain's CDR3 is CASSLRELRAYEQYF. CDR3 DNA: TGTGCCAGCAGCTTACGCGAGCTTCGGGCATACGAGCAGTACTTC.